This T cell receptor (beta chain) came from a study of CD8+ T cells in alopecia areata (dated 2018 in TCRdb). Context from the whole study: Treated patients were enrolled in an open-label pilot trial of oral tofacitinib, 5 to 10 mg twice daily, for moderate-to-severe alopecia areata. Tofacitinib was administered for 6 to 18 months, and 6 months of follow-up off drug were then conducted to assess delayed response and recurrence. The SALT score, which quantifies the percentage of affected scalp surface area, was used to measure disease severity in treated patients. High-throughput TCRbeta sequencing was used to examine T cell clonal expansion in alopecia areata in both the C3H/HeJ mouse model and human patients. On the human side, TCRbeta sequencing was run on scalp tissue and on sorted CD4+ and CD8+ peripheral blood T cells from healthy controls and from alopecia areata patients with either patchy or totalis/universalis disease. Biopsies were taken from tofacitinib-treated patients at baseline and at 4 and 24 weeks of treatment, and a later scalp biopsy was taken in several of the tofacitinib-treated patients. Scalp clonality was compared among normal scalp (n=4), patchy alopecia areata scalp (n=8), and alopecia totalis/universalis scalp (n=8). The RNA source kit depended on sample type: the PAXgene miRNA kit for fixed scalp, the miRNeasy kit for PBMCs, and the RNeasy kit for mouse skin. TCRbeta CDR3 regions were amplified by immunoSEQ multiplex PCR with 35 Vbeta forward and 13 Jbeta reverse primers.

The time point label, read with the paper, signifies: more than three weeks on oral tofacitinib. Sample treatment or condition, as interpreted from the label and publication: oral pan-JAK inhibitor, 5-10 mg twice daily. From alopecia areata patients, peripheral blood was collected along with lesional scalp punch biopsies. PBMCs were isolated by density centrifugation and stained for CD3, CD4 and CD8, and CD4+ and CD8+ T cells were sorted on a FACSAria. Results and caveats for the whole study, not just this receptor: During tofacitinib treatment, many expanded lesional clones stuck around in both scalp and blood, and this persistence may partly explain why relapse happens after treatment is stopped. With tofacitinib, both scalp clonality and the number of expanded CD8+ clones among the top 100 scalp clones went down significantly. Shared TCR sequences between patients were less evident than in mice, which may be partly attributable to HLA diversity in the patient population. Because the treated cohort was small and included a single nonresponder, larger studies are needed to assess links between baseline CD8+ expansion and response. Higher clonality and more expanded CD8+ clones were observed in lesional scalp than in normal scalp, particularly in alopecia totalis/universalis, a finding suggestive of antigenic drive. Resident alphabeta T cells in normal human skin are also sequenced, complicating scalp TCR repertoire analysis, unlike mouse skin dominated by gammadelta T cells.

As for this clone: The antigen it recognizes is unknown. No base-level quality is on record; no much larger clone is a single base apart.

The cysteine opens and the phenylalanine closes a CDR3 of 13 amino acids. The sequence is cut down to CDR3 DNA, 39 bases in frame from base 1. Between the V and J ends, shortened by 4 bases and 4 bases respectively, the junction contains 13 bases. Reading the germline V gene gives CDR1 SQVTM and CDR2 ANQGSEA. Library generation was performed with the immunoSEQ multiplex PCR assay. RNA was extracted from all samples and reverse transcribed into cDNA as template for TCR sequencing. SuperScript III was used for first-strand cDNA synthesis, primed with a 2:1 mix of oligo-dT and random hexamers. A synthetic immune receptor repertoire was used to gauge amplification bias, and whatever bias remained was removed computationally. The source study handled its data this way. Raw reads were preprocessed to remove errors, and CDR3 was defined by IMGT conventions from the conserved cysteine to phenylalanine. Clonality was calculated as 1 minus Shannon entropy normalized by log2 of the number of productive unique TCRs. Whether each scalp clone was CD4 or CD8 was inferred by checking scalp TCRbeta sequences against the CD4 and CD8 repertoires from sorted blood. Imported from immuneACCESS, the table was reduced by TCRdb to in-frame sequences with V and J called. These copies leave out some clones; in studies compared against another copy, an unresolved V gene accounts for under half, and the cause of the remainder is not known. V, J and clone size reflect that table, while D and trimming were determined from the DNA. This sample is represented by 200,000 to 250,000 clones; roughly 56% of them were singletons. About 1.6% of the sample belongs to the ten largest clones.

This sequence uses TRBV29-1 and TRBJ2-5; a confident D gene designation cannot be given. Specimen: CD4+ T cells sorted from blood, collected at week 4, from a patient treated with tofacitinib. The TCR comes from a human donor with alopecia areata. The DNA sequence is as follows: TGCAGCGTTGCGCCTCCAGTTTCAGAGACCCAGTACTTC. Its translation reads: CSVAPPVSETQYF.